This T cell receptor beta chain came from a study of CD4 T cells in relation to SARS-CoV-2 and coronaviruses. Study-level points and caveats: The assay detects memory recall responses, not culture-primed primary responses. No donor gave both pre-pandemic and post-infection samples. No crossreactivity against non-spike viral proteins was tested here.

The V and J ends lost 6 bases and 5 bases, in that order; junction bases with no gene match: 5. CDR1 is KGHSH and CDR2 is LQKENI in the germline V gene. The CDR3 is 14 amino acids. As for this clone: Its antigen remains unknown.

TCRdb's table, derived via immunoSEQ multiplex PCR, lists solely in-frame clones and lacks some. This repertoire shows more than 30,000 clones, 80% to 90% found once; its top ten account for 3% to 3.5%. The chain carries TRBV18 and TRBJ1-5; TRBD1 matches 9 bases. This receptor was identified in an adult with COVID-19. The sample was memory CD4+ T cells from PBMCs. CDR3 nucleotide sequence: TGTGCCAGCTCCCACAGGGACAGGGATCAGCCCCAGCATTTT. Translated, it gives CASSHRDRDQPQHF.